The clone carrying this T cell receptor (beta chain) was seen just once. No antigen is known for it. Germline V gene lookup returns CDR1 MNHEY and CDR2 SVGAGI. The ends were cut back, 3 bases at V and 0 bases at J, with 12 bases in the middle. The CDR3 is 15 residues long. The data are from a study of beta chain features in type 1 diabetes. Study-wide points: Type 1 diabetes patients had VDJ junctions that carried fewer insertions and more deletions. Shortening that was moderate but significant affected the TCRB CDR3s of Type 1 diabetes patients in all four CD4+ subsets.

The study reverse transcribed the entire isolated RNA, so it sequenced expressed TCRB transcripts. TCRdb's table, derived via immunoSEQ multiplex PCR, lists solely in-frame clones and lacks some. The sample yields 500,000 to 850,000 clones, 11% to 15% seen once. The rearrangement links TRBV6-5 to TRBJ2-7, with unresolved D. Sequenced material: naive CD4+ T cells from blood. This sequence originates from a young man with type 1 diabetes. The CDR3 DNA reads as TGTGCCAGCAGTTATGACCGCCAAAGCTCCTACGAGCAGTACTTC. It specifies CASSYDRQSSYEQYF.